The present T cell receptor beta chain was sequenced within a study of OX40 agonist ivuxolimab in advanced cancers. Background on the study: It was permissible to have had prior anti-PD-1, anti-PD-L1 or anti-CTLA-4 therapy, and under 45% had some. Points from the study as a whole: CD4+ and CD8+ T cells in blood underwent clonal expansion by week 6 at 0.1 to 3.0 mg/kg.

Libraries were prepared by immunoSEQ multiplex PCR; TCRdb keeps only in-frame clonotypes and omits some of them. This sample yields more than 15,000 clones, of which roughly four fifths are seen a single time; approximately 26% belongs to the top ten. On this clone itself: No antigen is known for it.

Collection of blood occurred at baseline, at cycle 4 day 1, and at cycle 7 day 1. The CDR3 runs 15 residues. Trimming cost V 1 base and J 7 bases; bases outside gene matches: 4. Germline CDR1 MNHEY, CDR2 SVGAGI. Sequences were derived from CD4+ or CD8+ T cells sorted from blood, sampled in a trial of the OX40 agonist ivuxolimab. The V gene is TRBV6-5, the J gene TRBJ2-2; 9 nucleotides line up with TRBD1. The sequence was obtained from an adult with an advanced solid tumor such as melanoma, head and neck, liver or kidney cancer. The CDR3 region has the DNA TGTGCCAGCAGTTACTGGACAGGGGAGGTCGGGGAGCTGTTTTTT. Amino acid sequence: CASSYWTGEVGELFF.